This T cell receptor (beta chain) derives from a study of CD8 T cells in ankylosing spondylitis. Whole-study results and caveats: With a CD8+ phenotype, disease-linked clones were relatively rare in peripheral blood. Typical of ankylosing spondylitis blood, it appeared, was a TCR beta motif of seven to nine highly homologous variants. Earlier reports found some motif variants in synovial fluid and blood in reactive arthritis.

As the method for making TCR beta libraries, quantitative 5'-RACE with molecular barcodes was used. TCRdb called the 5' RACE reads again in MiXCR, with one record for every CDR3 protein. Seen here are 100,000 to 150,000 distinct CDR3 sequences, 6.5% to 9% observed once, and the top ten hold 9% to 15%. Comments on this clonotype: Its target is unknown.

The sequence came from a male donor with ankylosing spondylitis or in good health (not recorded which). Sequenced input: blood, either unsorted or a sorted T cell fraction (not recorded which).

The CDR3 nucleotides read TGCAGTGCCCCTACCGGGACAGACTTTGGCTACACCTTC. It encodes CSAPTGTDFGYTF. The J gene is TRBJ1-2, the V gene TRBV20-1; TRBD1 matches at 7 bases. Trimming at V came to 6 bases and at J to 7 bases, leaving 11 bases not matched to a gene. There are 13 residues in the CDR3. Looked up from germline, CDR1 is DFQATT and CDR2 is SNEGSKA (reference sequence).